The T cell receptor (beta chain) under discussion was sequenced for a study of blood T cell repertoires in COVID-19. Study overall: Italy, Spain and the United States were the sources of the convalescent and acute COVID-19 samples. Sources were T cells, B-cell-depleted T cells, or PBMCs; the material itself was cDNA or gDNA.

In the authors' methods: Reference gene primers were amplified, and this amplification served to estimate nucleated cell counts. The method was immunoSEQ multiplex PCR; TCRdb's version includes in-frame clones alone and lacks a portion of them. V and J calls and clone size follow that table, whereas D and trimming were derived from the DNA. The repertoire holds some 350,000 clones, with 83% as singletons. Germline-derived CDR1 and CDR2 are MNHEY and SVGAGI. V lost 8 bases, J lost 4 bases, and 11 bases stayed unmatched. The CDR3 totals 15 residues. Specimen: peripheral blood. This sequence was found in a man aged 25 to 40 with active or convalescent COVID-19. The rearrangement joins TRBV6-5 to TRBJ1-5, with 7 bases identical to TRBD1. As DNA, the CDR3 is TGTGCCAGCGCTGAGCAGCGCAGGGGGAATCAGCCCCAGCATTTT. It codes for CASAEQRRGNQPQHF.